These T cell receptor beta chains were read from a single sample in a study of Ad26.COV2.S vaccination and SARS-CoV-2 variants. The data were produced by immunoSEQ multiplex PCR, yet TCRdb's version contains in-frame clones alone and is incomplete. The sample lists some 320,000 clones; 86% were seen once. The material sequenced was peripheral blood, taken in a trial of Ad26.COV2.S vaccine versus placebo. The receptors stem from a person between 18 and 65 years old who received the Ad26.COV2.S COVID-19 vaccine or a placebo. Both conserved end residues are part of each CDR3. The D gene is left open where the match is weak. Expanded clones get a size class; other rows say once, few or many, or leave the size out.

j_call d_call v_call cdr3_length clone_size cdr3_nt cdr3_aa
TRBJ2-3 TRBD2 TRBV5-6 18 - TGTGCCAGCAGCTTCATCCGATTAGCGCAGCGGGGAAGGGATACGCAGTATTTT CASSFIRLAQRGRDTQYF
TRBJ1-5 - TRBV6-4 16 - TGTGCCAGCAGTGACTCTAGCGGGAATAGCAATCAGCCCCAGCATTTT CASSDSSGNSNQPQHF
TRBJ2-7 - TRBV6-5 14 - TGTGCCAGCAGTTACGACAGCTTAAGAGACGAGCAGTACTTC CASSYDSLRDEQYF
TRBJ1-5 - TRBV19 14 - TGTGCCAGTAGTATATCCTTGGTAGAACAGCCCCAGCATTTT CASSISLVEQPQHF
TRBJ1-2 - TRBV30 12 - TGTGCCTGGAGTGTCCCCAACGGGGGCTACACCTTC CAWSVPNGGYTF
TRBJ2-2 TRBD1 TRBV30 13 - TGTGCCTGGAGTGGACAGGGCGCCGGGGAGCTGTTTTTT CAWSGQGAGELFF
TRBJ1-5 - TRBV27 13 - TGTGCCAGCAGTTTTCGATGGCAGGGTACCCAGCATTTT CASSFRWQGTQHF
TRBJ2-3 TRBD1 TRBV5-1 18 - TGCGCCAGCAGCTTAGCAACCGGGACAGGGCTTGGCACAGATACGCAGTATTTT CASSLATGTGLGTDTQYF
TRBJ1-5 - TRBV4-2 15 - TGTGCCAGCAGCCAAGAGACGGGGACGAATCAGCCCCAGCATTTT CASSQETGTNQPQHF
TRBJ1-5 TRBD1 TRBV27 15 - TGTGCCAGCAGTAAAGGACAGGACAACAATCAGCCCCAGCATTTT CASSKGQDNNQPQHF
TRBJ2-2 - TRBV6-6 17 few TGTGCCAGCAGTCGAAGAGGTGGGGCTGCGAACACCGGGGAGCTGTTTTTT CASSRRGGAANTGELFF
TRBJ1-2 - TRBV7-2 15 - TGTGCCAGCAGCTTAGGAGGAAATCTTCGGGATGGCTACACCTTC CASSLGGNLRDGYTF
TRBJ1-6 TRBD1 TRBV5-5 17 - TGTGCCAGCAGCCTTGACAGGGGTAAAAGGATTAATTCACCCCTCCACTTT CASSLDRGKRINSPLHF
TRBJ2-1 - TRBV27 15 - TGTGCCAGCAGCCGGACGCCGCCCCTTTACAATGAGCAGTTCTTC CASSRTPPLYNEQFF
TRBJ1-4 - TRBV2 14 - TGTGCCAGCAACCCGACATCTGGGGAAGAAAAACTGTTTTTT CASNPTSGEEKLFF
TRBJ1-2 - TRBV15 15 - TGCGCCACCAGCGGAACGTACTATGGGGGGGGATCAGCCACCTTC CATSGTYYGGGSATF
TRBJ1-3 - TRBV30 13 - TGTGCCTGGAAGAGCAGCTCTGGAAACACCATATATTTT CAWKSSSGNTIYF
TRBJ2-5 - TRBV5-1 13 - TGCGCCAGCAGCCCGACTATGACAGAGACCCAGTACTTC CASSPTMTETQYF
TRBJ2-2 - TRBV6-4 14 - TGTGCCAGCAGTGACGGACAGAACACCGGGGAGCTGTTTTTT CASSDGQNTGELFF
TRBJ1-1 - TRBV6-5 13 - TGTGCCAGCAGGGGGTCAGGGAGTACTGAAGCTTTCTTT CASRGSGSTEAFF
TRBJ2-7 - TRBV27 13 once TGTGCCAGCAGTTTGACGGAATCCTACGAGCAGTACTTC CASSLTESYEQYF
TRBJ2-7 - TRBV30 14 - TGTGCCTGGAGGTCCCAGGGCTCCAGAGGCGAGCAGTACTTC CAWRSQGSRGEQYF
TRBJ2-6 - TRBV3-1/TRBV3-2 18 once TGTGCCAGCAGCCGGCAACAGGAGGCTAGCTCTGGGGCCAACGTCCTGACTTTC CASSRQQEASSGANVLTF
TRBJ1-1 TRBD1 TRBV5-1 14 - TGCGCCAGCACCATGACAGGGGGCTACACTGAAGCTTTCTTT CASTMTGGYTEAFF
TRBJ1-1 - TRBV25-1 16 - TGTGCCAGCAGTGAACCATCGAGGGGTGAATCCACTGAAGCTTTCTTT CASSEPSRGESTEAFF
TRBJ2-2 TRBD2 TRBV27 15 - TGTGCCAGCAGTCGGAGCGGGGTGAACACCGGGGAGCTGTTTTTT CASSRSGVNTGELFF
TRBJ2-6 - TRBV20-1 11 - TGCAGTGCTTACACTAACAACGTCCTGACTTTC CSAYTNNVLTF